This entry concerns a single T cell receptor beta chain. Its antigen has not been determined. Base quality data are lacking; no much larger clone is found one base away. All donors were healthy Caucasians. Three unrelated non-twin adults were also sequenced: a male aged 18 to 29, a male aged 50 to 59 and a female aged 50 to 59. Miltenyi CD45RO+ enrichment and human naive T-cell isolation kits were used to isolate memory (CD45RO+) and naive T cells from PBMC. The record originates from a study of identical twins (dated by TCRdb to about 2016). Concerning the study at large: The study deep-sequenced TCR alpha and beta repertoires from monozygotic twins, unrelated adults of various ages and cord blood to test whether fetal clonotypes persist. To rule out contamination, replicate twin experiments were performed at different times with different library preparation protocols.

The library relied on 5' RACE. Instrument on record: Illumina HiSeq 2000. Template switching added a universal primer binding site, and the final cDNA carried a unique molecular identifier that allowed TCR cDNA molecules to be counted accurately. Specific primers in the conserved constant-segment region were used to synthesize first-strand cDNA for the TCR alpha and beta chains. Each cDNA library was double barcoded, with a SMART-Mk sample barcode plus Illumina barcodes, to control for contamination. Two successive PCR steps introduced TruSeq adapter sequences along with Illumina sample barcodes. Sequencing of the TCR alpha and beta cDNA libraries was done on the Illumina HiSeq platform using custom primers. The authors' analysis ran thus. MiGEC processed the raw reads to extract unique molecular identifiers, while MiXCR was used to determine the CDR3 positions. Recombination models were inferred per individual with the repgenHMM and IGoR tools using an EM algorithm. The tcR package in R was used for shared clonotype analysis, with sharing normalized by the product of cloneset sizes. To study raw recombination free of thymic and clonal selection effects, out-of-frame nonproductive sequences were analyzed. TCRdb ran its own pipeline on the public reads, namely fastp trimming at Q25 and MiXCR clone calling, and kept in-frame beta chains. Rows with a matching CDR3 protein are joined into one entry that keeps the most common DNA and genes. TCRdb's processing, not the authors', yielded these V and J calls. The sample has about 700,000 distinct CDR3 sequences on record, around 6% of them singletons. 1.5% to 2% of the sample rests with the top ten.

General study outcomes and caveats: Invariant T cells such as MAIT and iNKT could partly confound zero-insertion analyses, although diverse VJ usage argued against such confounding for most clonotypes. Compared with coincidental sharing between unrelated individuals, out-of-frame TCR alpha sequences shared between twins had an excess of sequences with low generation probability. Because the same donors could not be followed over many years, the conclusions relied on cross-sectional statistical analysis. Out-of-frame TCR alpha sharing in monozygotic twins was systematically underestimated by recombination models, whereas sharing between unrelated individuals was in agreement with the recombination models. Abundant cord blood beta clonotypes had fewer insertions, young adult naive repertoires showed a similar but weaker trend, and memory repertoires showed no such trend. In beta out-of-frame sequences, excess twin sharing was weaker, because having fewer shared sequences lowered the signal-to-noise ratio.

From its cysteine to its phenylalanine, the CDR3 spans 16 amino acids. Of all the DNA, just the CDR3 is kept, 48 bases in frame from base 1. The junction carries 21 bases between V and J, which are trimmed by 6 bases and 7 bases respectively. The chain joins TRBV12-3 or TRBV12-4 to TRBJ2-2; no D gene call is confident. The sequence derives from a man younger than 35 in good health. Sequencing input: naive T cells sorted from blood. What the cell subset or site label conveys for this sample: cells isolated with a human naive T-cell isolation kit. The DNA is TGTGCCAGCAGACCTACCCGCAGAGTCGAGATCGGGGAGCTGTTTTTT. This gives the protein CASRPTRRVEIGELFF.